This T cell receptor (beta chain) stems from a study of radiotherapy plus CTLA-4 blockade in lung cancer (dated by TCRdb to the late 2010s). At the level of the whole study: Objective responses occurred in about 20% of enrolled patients, and approximately 34% achieved disease control.

The method behind the library was the immunoSEQ multiplex PCR assay. This is the immuneACCESS table as TCRdb keeps it, with only in-frame sequences that have V and J called. A part of the clones is gone; compared with another copy, unresolved V genes explain less than half, and the rest is unexplained. This sample gives about 110,000 clones in total; roughly 80% of them show up just once. The biggest ten clones account for approximately 3.5% of the sample. The study tested focal radiation therapy combined with CTLA-4 blockade (ipilimumab) in patients with chemo-refractory metastatic non-small-cell lung cancer. On this clone: Its antigen is not yet known. One base away there is no much larger clone; base qualities are not given.

The CDR3 covers 15 residues, taking in both the cysteine and the phenylalanine. CDR3 DNA only is kept here, 45 bases in frame from base 1. From the germline V gene (reference sequence), CDR1 is LNHDA and CDR2 is SQIVND. V was cut back by 6 bases and J by 7 bases, leaving a gap of 21 bases between them. Results and caveats for the whole study, not just this receptor: The strongest predictors of response were reported to be early dynamic shifts in blood T cell clones along with a rise in serum interferon-beta following radiation. After treatment with radiotherapy and ipilimumab, TCR clones that came from tumors expanded in the peripheral blood.

The clonotype originates from a human donor with non-small cell lung cancer that progressed on radiotherapy plus ipilimumab. Some clones in this sample may be carry-over from other donors' samples. The chain joins TRBV19 to TRBJ1-2; the D gene is not confidently resolved. The sample consisted of peripheral blood, taken from a patient treated with radiotherapy plus ipilimumab. The CDR3 reads as follows: CASRTTFAGWGGYTF. The DNA is TGTGCCAGTAGAACCACTTTTGCGGGCTGGGGTGGCTACACCTTC.